A single sample gave rise to the 12 T cell receptor beta chains below, sequenced in a study of OX40 agonist ivuxolimab in advanced cancers. The data were produced by immunoSEQ multiplex PCR, yet TCRdb's version contains in-frame clones alone and is incomplete. The sample consists of more than 100,000 clones, 93% of them appearing once. This specimen consisted of CD4+ or CD8+ T cells sorted from blood, obtained in a trial of the OX40 agonist ivuxolimab. Receptor source: an adult with an advanced solid tumor such as melanoma, head and neck, liver or kidney cancer.

This chain connects TRBV6-6 to TRBJ2-7; perhaps TRBD1 as D (6 bases). V was cut by 0 bases and J by 6 bases, with 15 bases left in between. Germline CDR1 and CDR2: MNHNY and SVGAGI (reference sequence). The CDR3 has 15 residues. Here the CDR3 DNA reads TGTGCCAGCAGTTACTCCGGACCCCAGGGGTCCGAGCAGTACTTC. Encoded protein: CASSYSGPQGSEQYF.

The chain is built from TRBV5-5 and TRBJ2-3; a possible D gene is TRBD2 (6 bases). The CDR3 extends over 13 amino acids. V was cut by 0 bases and J by 4 bases, with 6 bases left in between. Germline V lookup: CDR1 SGHKS, CDR2 YYEKEE (reference sequence). The CDR3 sequence is CASSLGGADTQYF. The DNA of the CDR3 is TGTGCCAGCAGCTTGGGCGGGGCAGATACGCAGTATTTT.

This clone was counted between two and nine times. The chain uses TRBV5-1 and TRBJ1-1; D remains unclear. The CDR3 is 17 residues long. Trimming stripped 4 bases from V and 0 bases from J, with 19 bases between. CDR1 and CDR2 (germline): SGHRS, YFSETQ. The CDR3 protein is CASSPSASLIMNTEAFF. As DNA, the CDR3 is TGCGCCAGCAGCCCCTCGGCGTCCCTCATCATGAACACTGAAGCTTTCTTT.

The sample holds one count of this clone. The genes are TRBV5-1 and TRBJ1-2, with TRBD1 matching over 9 bases. The J segment lost 4 bases and the V segment lost 0 bases, leaving 4 bases of the junction unmatched. Per the germline V gene, CDR1 is SGHRS and CDR2 is YFSETQ. The CDR3 is 15 amino acids. This CDR3 is CASSLEGTGSYGYTF. DNA for the CDR3: TGCGCCAGCAGCTTGGAAGGGACAGGGAGCTATGGCTACACCTTC.

This chain uses TRBV19 with TRBJ2-1; 7 bases are a match to TRBD2. Trimming removed 8 bases from V and 2 bases from J; junction bases left unmatched: 6. This CDR3 comprises 14 residues. The germline V gene encodes CDR1 LNHDA and CDR2 SQIVND (reference sequence). CDR3 residues: CASRPSGTYNEQFF. DNA of the CDR3: TGTGCCAGTCGCCCTAGCGGAACCTACAATGAGCAGTTCTTC.

This clone came up once. V is TRBV25-1 and J is TRBJ2-5; no reliable D call. Germline V gene lookup returns CDR1 MGHDK and CDR2 SYGVNS. Trimming pared 5 bases from V and 1 base from J, leaving 8 bases between. CDR3 length: 13 residues. The CDR3 nucleotides read TGTGCCAGCAGTATTGGTACCCAAGAGACCCAGTACTTC. It yields the protein CASSIGTQETQYF. Using reference TRBV25-1 and TRBJ2-5 for the parts outside the CDR3, the full variable domain is EADIYQTPRYLVIGTGKKITLECSQTMGHDKMYWYQQDPGMELHLIHYSYGVNSTEKGDLSSESTVSRIRTEHFPLTLESARPSHTSQYLCASSIGTQETQYFGPGTRLLVL.

V and J are TRBV5-4 and TRBJ2-5, with D perhaps TRBD2 (6 bases). Per the germline V gene, CDR1 is SGHNT and CDR2 is YYREEE (reference sequence). With 1 base removed from V and 5 bases from J, the gap between germline ends came to 18 bases. The CDR3 extends over 16 amino acids. In nucleotides, the CDR3 is TGTGCCAGCAGCTTGCCAGACAGACCGGAGGGGGAGACCCAGTACTTC. Its translation: CASSLPDRPEGETQYF.

This chain joins TRBV6-6 and TRBJ2-7; D gene ambiguous. The CDR3 runs 12 residues. V was pared by 6 bases and J by 5 bases, with 11 bases between. The germline V gene encodes CDR1 MNHNY and CDR2 SVGAGI (reference sequence). The CDR3 nucleotides are TGTGCCAGCAGCCGCTCTGAGGACGAGCAGTACTTC. This encodes CASSRSEDEQYF.

V usage is TRBV28 and J usage is TRBJ1-5; D perhaps matches TRBD1 (5 bases). Trimming cost V 7 bases and J 4 bases, with 8 bases left between them. CDR1 is MDHEN, CDR2 SYDVKM, per germline. The CDR3 spans 12 residues. The CDR3 DNA is TGTGCCAGCATCGGGGGGAATCAGCCCCAGCATTTT. This sequence encodes CASIGGNQPQHF.

The chain employs TRBV19 and TRBJ1-2, with D unclear. The CDR3 length is 15 residues. The germline CDR1 and CDR2 sequences are LNHDA and SQIVND (reference sequence). The V end lost 5 bases, the J end lost 4 bases, and 17 bases lay between the germline ends. The CDR3 region is CASSAGLRVSYGYTF. CDR3 DNA: TGTGCCAGTAGTGCCGGGCTCCGGGTTAGCTATGGCTACACCTTC.

The chain employs TRBV19 and TRBJ1-4, with 9 bases lining up with TRBD1. CDR3 length: 14 residues. Germline loops: CDR1 LNHDA, CDR2 SQIVND (reference sequence). The junction had 5 bases not matched to a gene; V was cut back by 5 bases and J by 7 bases. CDR3 DNA: TGTGCCAGTAGTGAGGGGACAGGGAGTGAAAAACTGTTTTTT. Translating gives CASSEGTGSEKLFF.

The rearrangement uses TRBV30 and TRBJ1-6; D remains unclear. Trimming shortened V by 3 bases and J by 5 bases, and 11 bases separated the two germline ends. CDR1 is GTSNPN, CDR2 SVGIG, per germline (reference sequence). This CDR3 has 14 residues. The CDR3 DNA is TGTGCCTGGAGCAAGGGCCGCGATAATTCACCCCTCCACTTT. The encoded protein is CAWSKGRDNSPLHF.